These 24 T cell receptor beta chains were sequenced from one sample in a study of regulatory T cells in long-lasting Graves disease. Time point meaning: persistent/refractory GD, antithyroid drugs over 5 years with positive TRAb. Extracted PBMC RNA gave rise to the TCR library. With iRepertoire HTBI primers and Arm-PCR of CDR3 regions, TCR beta libraries were built. TCRdb reanalysed the multiplex PCR reads using MiXCR and keeps one entry per CDR3 protein. The sample has roughly 500,000 distinct CDR3 sequences, around a fifth seen once. This specimen consisted of peripheral blood mononuclear cells (PBMCs), obtained when the disease was refractory, from a patient treated with antithyroid drugs. The receptor set was obtained from a female donor with Graves disease.

This clonotype was seen ten or more times. The rearrangement links TRBV6-1 to TRBJ2-7, with 9 bases aligning to TRBD1. Trimming removed 7 bases from V and 6 bases from J; junction bases left unmatched: 7. CDR3 length: 13 amino acids. CDR1 and CDR2 (germline): MNHNS, SASEGT. The CDR3 spells CASIPGQGREQYF. The CDR3 DNA reads TGTGCCAGCATCCCGGGACAGGGACGCGAGCAGTACTTC.

This clonotype was observed a handful of times. The chain recombines TRBV7-2 with TRBJ2-3, with D possibly matching TRBD1 (6 bases). This CDR3 region has 14 residues. Trimming removed 5 bases at V and 2 bases at J, with 11 bases between. In germline, CDR1 is SGHTA, CDR2 FQGNSA. The CDR3 is CASSQDRNTDTQYF. The DNA of the CDR3 is TGTGCCAGCAGCCAGGACAGAAACACAGATACGCAGTATTTT.

The chain is built from TRBV6-2 or TRBV6-3 and TRBJ2-3, with TRBD2 matching 9 bases. This CDR3 contains 17 residues. The V and J ends lost 6 bases and 2 bases, in that order; junction bases with no gene match: 12. The V gene's germline CDR1 is MNHEY and CDR2 SVGEGT. CDR3 DNA: TGTGCCAGCAGCTACGGGCTAGCGGGAAGTAACACAGATACGCAGTATTTT. Protein product: CASSYGLAGSNTDTQYF.

This clonotype has a handful of counts. The CDR3 sequence: CASRRTGMNTEAFF. CDR3 nucleotide sequence: TGTGCCAGTAGACGGACAGGGATGAACACTGAAGCTTTCTTT. The J gene is TRBJ1-1, the V gene TRBV19; 8 nucleotides align to TRBD1. In germline, CDR1 is LNHDA, CDR2 SQIVND (reference sequence). CDR3 length: 14 residues. V dropped 6 bases and J dropped 0; count of bases not matched to a gene: 3.

To note about this clonotype: It may be a read error: a sequence one base away is much more abundant. V gene TRBV20-1 combines with J gene TRBJ1-5; maybe TRBD1 (5 bases). This CDR3 is built from 15 residues. Germline V gene lookup returns CDR1 DFQATT and CDR2 SNEGSKA (reference sequence). The V and J ends lost 7 bases and 5 bases respectively, with 21 bases between them. The CDR3 protein is CSVYVGGGDDQPQHF. In DNA form, the CDR3 reads TGCAGTGTTTATGTGGGGGGAGGAGACGATCAGCCCCAGCATTTT.

This clonotype was counted at least ten times. This chain joins TRBV28 and TRBJ2-7; the match to TRBD2 covers 14 bases. V gave up 6 bases and J gave up 2 bases; unmatched junction bases: 3. This CDR3 region has 15 residues. Per the germline V gene, CDR1 is MDHEN and CDR2 is SYDVKM. Written as DNA, the CDR3 is TGTGCCAGCAGAGAGGGACTAGCGGGAGCCTACGAGCAGTACTTC. It yields the protein CASREGLAGAYEQYF.

This clonotype was counted at least ten times. The chain uses TRBV11-2 and TRBJ1-5, with D unresolved. Trimming pared 4 bases from V and 1 base from J, leaving 14 bases between. CDR1 is SGHAT, CDR2 FQNNGV, per germline. The CDR3 covers 16 residues. CDR3 amino acids: CASSSIAGGSNQPQHF. DNA for the CDR3: TGTGCCAGCAGCTCCATAGCAGGAGGCAGCAATCAGCCCCAGCATTTT.

This clonotype was detected ten times or more. The V gene is TRBV5-8, the J gene TRBJ1-2; 9 bases line up with TRBD1. The CDR3 has 15 amino acids. Trimming took 0 bases from V and 6 from J; bases not matched to a gene: 6. Germline CDR1 is SGHTS and CDR2 is YDEGEE. The CDR3 nucleotides read TGTGCCAGCAGCTTGGAGGGACAGGGAATAAATGGCTACACCTTC. This sequence encodes CASSLEGQGINGYTF.

This clonotype was found many times. The chain has TRBV20-1 and TRBJ2-5; 12 bases align to TRBD2. V shed 3 bases and J 4 bases; nucleotides not matched to a gene: 6. The CDR3 has 15 amino acids. Looked up from germline, CDR1 is DFQATT and CDR2 is SNEGSKA (reference sequence). CDR3 protein: CSASETSGSRETQYF. The CDR3 nucleotides read TGCAGTGCTAGTGAGACTAGCGGGAGCAGAGAGACCCAGTACTTC.

The J gene is TRBJ2-2, the V gene TRBV5-1, with D perhaps TRBD2 (6 bases). Germline V gene lookup returns CDR1 SGHRS and CDR2 YFSETQ. Trimming cost V 3 bases and J 1 base, with 16 bases left between them. The CDR3 is 17 residues long. The CDR3 DNA reads as TGCGCCAGCAGCTCATTCGGGACGGGGGTGAACACCGGGGAGCTGTTTTTT. Amino acid sequence: CASSSFGTGVNTGELFF.

The chain uses TRBV5-4 and TRBJ1-2; no firm D call. CDR3 length equals 15 residues. V was pared by 4 bases and J by 0 bases, with 13 bases between. Germline V gene sequence: CDR1 SGHNT, CDR2 YYREEE (reference sequence). The CDR3 loop is CASSPELRANYGYTF. In DNA, the CDR3 is TGTGCCAGCAGCCCTGAATTAAGAGCTAACTATGGCTACACCTTC.

In its sample, this clonotype was seen many times. CDR3 DNA: TGCAGCGTTACCACCAGCTATGGCTACACCTTC. Protein: CSVTTSYGYTF. V and J are TRBV29-1 and TRBJ1-2, with D unresolved. The CDR3 sequence is 11 residues long. Germline CDR1 is SQVTM and CDR2 is ANQGSEA. V lost 5 bases and J lost 4, with 8 bases in between.

This chain links TRBV9 with TRBJ1-4, with TRBD1 as a possible D gene (5 bases). The CDR3 is made up of 15 amino acids. Trimming took 4 bases from V and 8 from J, leaving 18 bases between them. Germline V gives CDR1 SGDLS, CDR2 YYNGEE. The CDR3 loop is CASSPGGERVEKLFF. The DNA of the CDR3 is TGTGCCAGCAGCCCCGGGGGGGAGAGAGTGGAAAAACTGTTTTTT.

This clonotype showed up many times. The chain uses TRBV20-1 and TRBJ1-1; TRBD1 matches at 9 bases. CDR1 is DFQATT, CDR2 SNEGSKA, per germline (reference sequence). V shed 7 bases, J shed 1 base, and the junction held 4 bases outside the gene matches. The CDR3 totals 13 residues. The CDR3, as DNA: TGCAGTGTTCCGGGACAGGGGAACACTGAAGCTTTCTTT. Residues: CSVPGQGNTEAFF.

The chain couples TRBV6-2 or TRBV6-3 to TRBJ2-7; 9 nucleotides align to TRBD1. This CDR3 has 15 residues. Germline CDR1 MNHEY, CDR2 SVGEGT. J gave up 4 bases and V 6 bases, and 10 bases lay outside the gene matches. The CDR3 here is CASSHHRGLFYEQYF. DNA of the CDR3: TGTGCCAGCAGCCACCACAGGGGGCTTTTTTACGAGCAGTACTTC.

The DNA for the CDR3 is TGTGCCACCAGAGGGACAGGGGTGAACACTGAAGCTTTCTTT. Its translation: CATRGTGVNTEAFF. The chain has TRBV15 and TRBJ1-1; TRBD1 agrees at 10 bases. This CDR3 comprises 14 residues. The trim removed 6 bases at V and 0 bases at J, leaving 1 base unmatched. The V gene's germline CDR1 is LNHNV and CDR2 YYDKDF (reference sequence).

This clonotype was seen only a few times. This chain uses TRBV4-3 with TRBJ1-5; D remains unclear. Germline V gene data show CDR1 as LGHNA and CDR2 as YSLEER. This CDR3 region has 13 residues. Trimming left V 2 bases short and J 6 bases short, with 8 bases between. The CDR3 protein is CASSQQVGQPQHF. Written as DNA, the CDR3 is TGCGCCAGCAGCCAACAGGTCGGTCAGCCCCAGCATTTT.

This clonotype was counted a few times. The genes are TRBV19 and TRBJ1-1; D may be TRBD1 (5 bases). The CDR3 totals 14 residues. The V and J ends lost 5 bases and 6 bases respectively, with 16 bases between them. Germline values: CDR1 LNHDA, CDR2 SQIVND (reference sequence). As DNA, the CDR3 is TGTGCCAGTAGTCAGGGTGCGGGAATAGCTGAAGCTTTCTTT. It specifies CASSQGAGIAEAFF.

This clonotype occurred many times. This rearrangement joins TRBV28 to TRBJ1-6, with D perhaps matching TRBD1 (5 bases). V lost 5 bases to trimming and J lost 12 bases, with 23 bases between them. Germline V gene sequence: CDR1 MDHEN, CDR2 SYDVKM. The CDR3 contains 16 residues. CDR3 coding DNA: TGTGCCAGCAGTCCCGCTTGGGGTGCGAAGCAGGGACCCCTCCACTTT. It codes for CASSPAWGAKQGPLHF. Full variable domain (outside the CDR3, taken from reference TRBV28 and TRBJ1-6): DVKVTQSSRYLVKRTGEKVFLECVQDMDHENMFWYRQDPGLGLRLIYFSYDVKMKEKGDIPEGYSVSREKKERFSLILESASTNQTSMYLCASSPAWGAKQGPLHFGNGTRLTVT.

V is TRBV4-3 and J is TRBJ2-2, with D hard to call. V lost 1 base and J 1 base, leaving 4 bases between the germline ends. In germline, CDR1 is LGHNA, CDR2 YSLEER. The CDR3 length is 14 residues. The CDR3, as DNA: TGCGCCAGCAGCCAAGGCGAGAACACCGGGGAGCTGTTTTTT. Encoded protein: CASSQGENTGELFF.

This clonotype was seen a handful of times. The chain links TRBV30 to TRBJ1-1, with no clear D. This CDR3 spans 11 amino acids. The germline V gene has CDR1 GTSNPN and CDR2 SVGIG (reference sequence). V was shortened by 8 bases and J by 5 bases, with 12 bases between the two germline ends. Written as DNA, the CDR3 is TGTGCCCGAACGACGGAGACTGAAGCTTTCTTT. The encoded protein is CARTTETEAFF.

The chain recombines TRBV24-1 with TRBJ2-6, with 7 positions matching TRBD1. Losses at the gene ends were 1 base for V and 19 bases for J; bases not matched to a gene: 9. The V gene's germline CDR1 is KGHDR and CDR2 SFDVKD. The CDR3 has 13 amino acids. The CDR3 spells CATSDFGGQSTTF. In DNA form, the CDR3 reads TGTGCCACCAGTGATTTTGGGGGACAGTCGACAACTTTC.

This clonotype was seen at least ten times. The chain combines TRBV7-2 with TRBJ2-2, with D tentatively TRBD1 or TRBD2 (5 bases each). V was clipped by 5 bases and J by 3 bases, with 22 bases between them. This CDR3 comprises 18 residues. Germline V gives CDR1 SGHTA, CDR2 FQGNSA. As DNA, the CDR3 is TGTGCCAGCAGCCTAAGGGAGTGGCGGTTAGGGGACACCGGGGAGCTGTTTTTT. Protein sequence: CASSLREWRLGDTGELFF.

This clonotype was recorded at least ten times. The genes are TRBV11-2 and TRBJ1-1; D may be TRBD1 (5 bases). Germline V gives CDR1 SGHAT, CDR2 FQNNGV. The CDR3 spans 12 residues. The V and J ends lost 3 bases and 7 bases respectively, with 9 bases between them. The CDR3 here is CASSFDSLEAFF. In DNA form, the CDR3 reads TGTGCCAGCAGCTTCGACAGCCTTGAAGCTTTCTTT.